One and the same sample provided the 21 T cell receptor beta chains below, sequenced in a study of shared clonotypes between healthy human individuals. TCRdb's table, derived via immunoSEQ multiplex PCR, lists solely in-frame clones and lacks some. The sample records about 490,000 clones, about 85% being singletons. What was sequenced was PBMCs. Every receptor here comes from a woman aged 40 to 50 in good health. Some clones in this sample may be carry-over from other donors' samples.

With respect to this clone: The sample contains more than one DNA sequence encoding this CDR3. The chain carries TRBV5-4 and TRBJ1-3; D uncertain. The germline V and J ends were trimmed by 0 bases and 0 bases, with 1 base remaining between them. CDR1 is SGHNT and CDR2 is YYREEE in the germline V gene (reference sequence). This CDR3 has 13 amino acids. CDR3 nucleotide sequence: TGTGCCAGCAGCTTGGGCTCTGGAAACACCATATATTTT. Its protein is CASSLGSGNTIYF. Supplemented by reference TRBV5-4 and TRBJ1-3, the full variable domain reads ETGVTQSPTHLIKTRGQQVTLRCSSQSGHNTVSWYQQALGQGPQFIFQYYREEENGRGNFPPRFSGLQFPNYSSELNVNALELDDSALYLCASSLGSGNTIYFGEGSWLTVV.

The rearrangement uses TRBV2 and TRBJ2-5; 7 bases agree with TRBD2. Per germline, CDR1 SNHLY and CDR2 FYNNEI. This CDR3 is 12 amino acids long. The V and J ends lost 8 bases and 4 bases, in that order; junction bases with no gene match: 4. The CDR3 sequence: CASGGTIETQYF. CDR3 DNA: TGTGCCAGCGGGGGGACTATAGAGACCCAGTACTTC.

The chain employs TRBV19 and TRBJ1-1; D might be TRBD1 (5 bases). This CDR3 spans 15 amino acids. Germline V gene sequence: CDR1 LNHDA, CDR2 SQIVND (reference sequence). Trimming cost V 7 bases and J 3 bases, with 18 bases left between them. The CDR3 DNA sequence: TGTGCCAGTAAACTCACGGAACAGGTGCACACTGAAGCTTTCTTT. Residues: CASKLTEQVHTEAFF.

As concerns this clone: A much larger clone differs by one base, so this may be a read error. This sequence joins TRBV29-1 and TRBJ2-1; 10 bases map to TRBD2. CDR1 is SQVTM, CDR2 ANQGSEA, per germline. J was trimmed by 0 bases and V by 6 bases; bases with no gene match: 14. The CDR3 extends over 18 amino acids. CDR3: CSVKGTSERASSYNEQFF. The CDR3 DNA reads as TGCAGCGTCAAAGGGACTAGCGAGAGGGCGAGCTCCTACAATGAGCAGTTCTTC.

This chain links TRBV30 with TRBJ2-2; D call uncertain. This CDR3 is 12 amino acids long. V lost 0 bases, J lost 7 bases, and 6 bases lay in between. Germline V gives CDR1 GTSNPN, CDR2 SVGIG (reference sequence). The CDR3, as DNA: TGTGCCTGGAGTGTACGTCTCGGGGAGCTGTTTTTT. Amino acid sequence: CAWSVRLGELFF.

V and J are TRBV11-3 and TRBJ2-7; TRBD1 might be the D (5 bases). This CDR3 is built from 15 residues. V lost 2 bases to trimming and J lost 0 bases, with 11 bases between them. The germline gives CDR1 SGHNT, CDR2 YENEEA. CDR3 loop: CASSLSYRPSYEQYF. CDR3 in DNA: TGTGCCAGCAGCTTAAGCTACAGGCCCTCCTACGAGCAGTACTTC. The variable domain in full, with the rest retrieved from reference TRBV11-3 and TRBJ2-7, is EAGVVQSPRYKIIEKKQPVAFWCNPISGHNTLYWYLQNLGQGPELLIRYENEEAVDDSQLPKDRFSAERLKGVDSTLKIQPAELGDSAVYLCASSLSYRPSYEQYFGPGTRLTVT.

The V gene is TRBV21-1, the J gene TRBJ2-3. TRBV21-1 is termed a pseudogene. The CDR3 runs to 17 residues. CDR3 region: CASSKTPPRRVADTQYF. The CDR3, as DNA: TGTGCCAGCAGCAAAACGCCTCCGCGACGAGTGGCAGATACGCAGTATTTT.

As to this clone: This sequence is one base from a far larger clone and is likely a read error. The rearrangement links TRBV6-1 to TRBJ2-7; the match to TRBD1 covers 7 bases. Germline V lookup: CDR1 MNHNS, CDR2 SASEGT. This CDR3 has 15 residues. CDR3 residues: CDSSVTGEGPNEQYF. CDR3 DNA: TGTGACAGCAGTGTCACAGGGGAAGGACCTAACGAGCAGTACTTC.

As for this clone: A much larger clone lies a single base off, so this may be a read error. The chain recombines TRBV27 with TRBJ1-1; D is ambiguous. This CDR3 is built from 15 residues. Germline CDR1 reads MNHEY; CDR2 reads SMNVEV (reference sequence). V gave up 0 bases and J gave up 3 bases, with 11 bases separating them. In DNA form, the CDR3 reads TGTGCCAGCAGTTTATCGATTCACACCCACACTGAAGCTTTCTTT. Translated: CASSLSIHTHTEAFF.

V gene TRBV19 combines with J gene TRBJ1-1, with no clear D. CDR1 and CDR2 from the germline V gene are LNHDA and SQIVND (reference sequence). Trimming left V 6 bases short and J 6 bases short, with 11 bases between. This CDR3 is 12 amino acids long. CDR3 sequence reads: CASSPSGAEAFF. The DNA for the CDR3 is TGTGCCAGTAGCCCCTCGGGAGCTGAAGCTTTCTTT.

V is TRBV18 and J is TRBJ2-5; D might be TRBD2 (6 bases). With 1 base removed from V and 2 bases from J, the gap between germline ends came to 17 bases. The CDR3 is 17 amino acids. Germline CDR1 is KGHSH and CDR2 is LQKENI. The CDR3 nucleotides are TGTGCCAGCTCACCACGGACGGGAGTCACGGGACAAGAGACCCAGTACTTC. As protein: CASSPRTGVTGQETQYF.

Only one count was recorded for this clone. The J gene is TRBJ1-1, the V gene TRBV18; the match to TRBD1 covers 10 bases. This CDR3 comprises 14 residues. Germline CDR1 is KGHSH and CDR2 is LQKENI. The trim removed 6 bases at V and 6 bases at J, leaving 7 bases unmatched. The CDR3: CASSPGQGTPEAFF. The CDR3 DNA reads as TGTGCCAGCTCGCCGGGACAGGGGACCCCTGAAGCTTTCTTT. The whole variable domain, filled in from reference TRBV18 and TRBJ1-1, reads NAGVMQNPRHLVRRRGQEARLRCSPMKGHSHVYWYRQLPEEGLKFMVYLQKENIIDESGMPKERFSAEFPKEGPSILRIQQVVRGDSAAYFCASSPGQGTPEAFFGQGTRLTVV.

Comment on this clone: At one boundary the junction diverges from the germline segment, which might be a read error. CDR3 DNA: TGTGCCAACTCACTGGGACAGGTACACACTGAAGCTTTCTTT. It translates to CANSLGQVHTEAFF. The chain uses TRBV18 and TRBJ1-1; the match to TRBD1 covers 8 bases. The CDR3 has 14 amino acids. The germline gives CDR1 KGHSH, CDR2 LQKENI.

This clone was observed once. The chain links TRBV7-9 to TRBJ2-1; 8 bases align to TRBD1. The germline V gene has CDR1 SEHNR and CDR2 FQNEAQ (reference sequence). CDR3 size: 16 residues. Trimming cost V 5 bases and J 4 bases; bases outside gene matches: 10. The CDR3 loop reads CASSERQGLGYNEQFF. CDR3 DNA sequence: TGTGCCAGCAGCGAAAGACAGGGGCTGGGGTACAATGAGCAGTTCTTC.

This chain connects TRBV29-1 to TRBJ2-7; D remains ambiguous. Looked up from germline, CDR1 is SQVTM and CDR2 is ANQGSEA. The CDR3 is 14 amino acids. Trimming removed 7 bases at V and 0 bases at J, with 16 bases between. The DNA of the CDR3 is TGCAGCGGCGAGGACGTAGTATTCTCCTACGAGCAGTACTTC. Translated: CSGEDVVFSYEQYF.

This chain joins TRBV6-1 and TRBJ1-3, with 9 bases identical to TRBD1. With V trimmed by 1 base and J by 1 base, 11 bases remained unmatched. There are 19 residues in the CDR3. Per the germline V gene, CDR1 is MNHNS and CDR2 is SASEGT. CDR3 in amino acids: CASSEVALTGGSSGNTIYF. As DNA, the CDR3 is TGTGCCAGCAGTGAAGTCGCTCTCACAGGGGGCTCATCTGGAAACACCATATATTTT.

The J gene is TRBJ2-1, the V gene TRBV5-1; 8 bases line up with TRBD1. The CDR3 covers 17 residues. The V and J ends lost 2 bases and 5 bases, in that order; junction bases with no gene match: 12. Per the germline V gene, CDR1 is SGHRS and CDR2 is YFSETQ. CDR3 nucleotide sequence: TGCGCCAGCAGCTTATACCCACAGGGGGTGCAAAACAATGAGCAGTTCTTC. This gives the protein CASSLYPQGVQNNEQFF.

The chain recombines TRBV6-1 with TRBJ2-7; D unclear. The V gene lost 5 bases and the J gene lost 3 bases, with 14 bases spanning the gap. The CDR3 is 14 residues long. Looked up from germline, CDR1 is MNHNS and CDR2 is SASEGT. The CDR3, as DNA: TGTGCCAGCAGTCCTAAGGTTTTGGGCTACGAGCAGTACTTC. Protein product: CASSPKVLGYEQYF.

The chain is built from TRBV29-1 and TRBJ1-4; unclear D gene. The V end was cut by 6 bases, the J end by 2 bases, with 10 bases between. Per the germline V gene, CDR1 is SQVTM and CDR2 is ANQGSEA. CDR3 size: 13 residues. Here the CDR3 DNA reads TGCAGCGTCCTAATAGAGACTAATGAAAAACTGTTTTTT. As protein: CSVLIETNEKLFF.

J is TRBJ2-2 and V is TRBV18; D is perhaps TRBD2 (6 bases). Per germline, CDR1 KGHSH and CDR2 LQKENI. V shed 6 bases and J shed 1 base, with 12 bases lying between them. The CDR3 runs to 15 residues. CDR3 nucleotides: TGTGCCAGCTCGCAGACTAGGGAGAACACCGGGGAGCTGTTTTTT. Encoded protein: CASSQTRENTGELFF.

The chain carries TRBV19 and TRBJ1-2; 9 bases match TRBD1. V lost 5 bases to trimming and J lost 3 bases; unmatched junction nucleotides: 10. Germline CDR1 reads LNHDA; CDR2 reads SQIVND (reference sequence). The CDR3 runs 16 residues. In DNA form, the CDR3 reads TGTGCCAGTAGTTGGACAGGGGACAGATCATACTATGGCTACACCTTC. Its protein product is CASSWTGDRSYYGYTF.